A single sample gave rise to the 14 T cell receptor beta chains below, sequenced in a study of Ad26.COV2.S vaccination and SARS-CoV-2 variants. TCRdb's table, derived via immunoSEQ multiplex PCR, lists solely in-frame clones and lacks some. The repertoire includes 350,000 to 600,000 clones, roughly nine tenths of them detected once, and approximately 1.7% sits in the top ten. This sample's treatment: roughly 18 received Ad26.COV2.S at low or high dose, single or two shots; a few received placebo; per-sample allocation not given. Sampling happened 63 days after the first vaccine or placebo injection. The sequences come from peripheral blood, collected in a trial of Ad26.COV2.S vaccine versus placebo. All receptors come from a person between 18 and 59 years old who received the Ad26.COV2.S COVID-19 vaccine or a placebo.

This chain joins TRBV5-8 and TRBJ1-5; the match to TRBD1 covers 8 bases. This CDR3 spans 14 amino acids. Germline V gives CDR1 SGHTS, CDR2 YDEGEE. Trimming at V came to 4 bases and at J to 5 bases, leaving 5 bases not matched to a gene. This chain's CDR3 is CASSPGTGYQPQHF. Written as DNA, the CDR3 is TGTGCCAGCAGCCCCGGGACAGGCTATCAGCCCCAGCATTTT.

The rearrangement uses TRBV7-8 and TRBJ2-1; TRBD2 matches at 13 bases. The CDR3 has 16 amino acids. The V and J ends lost 1 base and 4 bases, in that order; junction bases with no gene match: 1. Germline loops: CDR1 SGHVS, CDR2 FQNEAQ. The CDR3 spells CASSLGTSGGYNEQFF. In DNA form, the CDR3 reads TGTGCCAGCAGCTTAGGGACTAGCGGGGGATACAATGAGCAGTTCTTC.

This chain connects TRBV11-2 to TRBJ2-2; D is possibly TRBD2 (7 bases). Trimming took 3 bases from V and 3 from J, leaving 14 bases between them. The germline gives CDR1 SGHAT, CDR2 FQNNGV. This CDR3 region has 16 residues. In DNA form, the CDR3 reads TGTGCCAGCAGCTTGAAAGGGGGGGGTGACACCGGGGAGCTGTTTTTT. Translating gives CASSLKGGGDTGELFF.

The genes are TRBV6-5 and TRBJ1-1; D is unresolved. This CDR3 contains 15 residues. Trimming stripped 6 bases from V and 0 bases from J, with 14 bases between. CDR1 is MNHEY, CDR2 SVGAGI, per germline. The CDR3: CASRYGHGLNTEAFF. CDR3 bases: TGTGCCAGCAGATATGGTCACGGGTTGAACACTGAAGCTTTCTTT.

The chain carries TRBV20-1 and TRBJ2-7, with 8 positions matching TRBD2. The V and J ends lost 3 bases and 4 bases, in that order; junction bases with no gene match: 8. The CDR3 contains 14 residues. Germline CDR1 and CDR2: DFQATT and SNEGSKA (reference sequence). The CDR3 DNA follows: TGCAGTGCTAGTTTTCCGGGAGGGCTTTACGAGCAGTACTTC. Translating it yields CSASFPGGLYEQYF.

This chain links TRBV2 with TRBJ2-7, with D possibly matching TRBD2 (7 bases). The CDR3 is 14 amino acids. The V end was cut by 3 bases, the J end by 2 bases, with 11 bases between. Germline CDR1 and CDR2: SNHLY and FYNNEI. The CDR3 loop reads CASSEGGATYEQYF. The CDR3 coding sequence is TGTGCCAGCAGTGAGGGGGGGGCCACCTACGAGCAGTACTTC.

The CDR3 reads CASSSHPPKLFF. The DNA for the CDR3 is TGTGCCAGCAGTTCCCACCCCCCCAAACTGTTTTTT. J is TRBJ1-4 and V is TRBV28; D not certain. Germline CDR1 reads MDHEN; CDR2 reads SYDVKM. CDR3 size: 12 residues. V was cut by 4 bases and J by 11 bases, with 11 bases left in between.

The rearrangement uses TRBV7-3 and TRBJ2-1; 11 nucleotides agree with TRBD2. The germline CDR1 and CDR2 sequences are SGHTA and FQGTGA. The CDR3 extends over 16 amino acids. V lost 4 bases to trimming and J lost 4 bases; unmatched junction nucleotides: 6. The DNA of the CDR3 is TGTGCCAGCAGCTACACTAGCGGGGGCCTATACAATGAGCAGTTCTTC. Residues: CASSYTSGGLYNEQFF.

V usage is TRBV18 and J usage is TRBJ2-7; weak D call: TRBD1 (6 bases). The CDR3 totals 15 residues. In germline, CDR1 is KGHSH, CDR2 LQKENI. The V and J ends lost 7 bases and 2 bases respectively, with 18 bases between them. The CDR3: CASYPVAGEPYEQYF. The CDR3 coding sequence is TGTGCCAGCTACCCGGTGGCAGGGGAGCCCTACGAGCAGTACTTC.

The genes are TRBV7-2 and TRBJ1-1, with D possibly matching TRBD1 (6 bases). Germline values: CDR1 SGHTA, CDR2 FQGNSA. This CDR3 is built from 15 residues. V dropped 4 bases and J dropped 3 bases, with 15 bases sitting between them. The chain's CDR3 is CASSSAQGRYTEAFF. DNA of the CDR3: TGTGCCAGCAGCTCTGCACAGGGACGGTACACTGAAGCTTTCTTT.

V is TRBV13 and J is TRBJ2-1, with 10 bases fitting TRBD2. J was trimmed by 8 bases and V by 3 bases; bases with no gene match: 10. The CDR3 covers 16 residues. Germline lookup yields CDR1 PRHDT and CDR2 FYEKMQ (reference sequence). CDR3 bases: TGTGCCAGCAGCTTGAACCTAGCGGGAGAGTCGGATGAGCAGTTCTTC. It translates to CASSLNLAGESDEQFF.

The V gene is TRBV7-3, the J gene TRBJ2-5; perhaps TRBD1 as D (5 bases). The CDR3 runs to 16 residues. CDR1 and CDR2 (germline): SGHTA, FQGTGA. V was pared by 3 bases and J by 0 bases, with 14 bases between. CDR3 DNA: TGTGCCAGCAGCTTTAGTAAGGGGCGGTACCAAGAGACCCAGTACTTC. Its protein product is CASSFSKGRYQETQYF.

On this clone itself: Other DNA sequences from this sample encode an identical CDR3 as well. The rearrangement uses TRBV2 and TRBJ2-7; tentative D call: TRBD2 (5 bases). Germline V gene data show CDR1 as SNHLY and CDR2 as FYNNEI. This CDR3 has 12 residues. Trimming left V 6 bases short and J 0 bases short, with 6 bases between. This CDR3 reads CASRGGSYEQYF. The CDR3 coding sequence is TGTGCCAGCAGAGGAGGCTCCTACGAGCAGTACTTC.

The chain joins TRBV5-4 to TRBJ1-2; maybe TRBD1 (5 bases). Trimming took off 10 bases at V and 4 bases at J, with 17 bases between the two ends. The germline V gene has CDR1 SGHNT and CDR2 YYREEE (reference sequence). This CDR3 is built from 13 residues. CDR3 sequence (DNA): TGTGCCGTCAGGGAGGGTGCTGCCTATGGCTACACCTTC. It encodes CAVREGAAYGYTF.